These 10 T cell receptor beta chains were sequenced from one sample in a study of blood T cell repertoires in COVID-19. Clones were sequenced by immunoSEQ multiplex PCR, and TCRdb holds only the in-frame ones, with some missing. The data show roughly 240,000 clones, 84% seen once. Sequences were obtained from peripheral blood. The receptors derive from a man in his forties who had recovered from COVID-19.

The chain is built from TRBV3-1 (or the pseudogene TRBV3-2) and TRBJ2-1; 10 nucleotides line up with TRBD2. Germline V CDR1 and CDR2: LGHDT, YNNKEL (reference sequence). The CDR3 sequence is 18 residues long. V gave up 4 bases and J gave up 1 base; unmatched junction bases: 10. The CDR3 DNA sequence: TGTGCCAGCAGCCCTCGGCTTAGCGGGGGGCCATCCTACAATGAGCAGTTCTTC. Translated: CASSPRLSGGPSYNEQFF.

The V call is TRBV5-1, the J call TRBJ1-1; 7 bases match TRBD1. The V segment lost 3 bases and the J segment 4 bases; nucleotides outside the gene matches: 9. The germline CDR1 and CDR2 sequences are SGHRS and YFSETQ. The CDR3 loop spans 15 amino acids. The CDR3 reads CASSSRTGSGTEAFF. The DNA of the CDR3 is TGCGCCAGCAGCTCACGGACAGGCTCTGGCACTGAAGCTTTCTTT.

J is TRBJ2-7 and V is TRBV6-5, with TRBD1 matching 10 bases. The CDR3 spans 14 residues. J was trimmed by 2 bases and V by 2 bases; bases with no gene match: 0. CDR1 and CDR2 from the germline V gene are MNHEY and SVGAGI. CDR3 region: CASSYGQGAYEQYF. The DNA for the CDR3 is TGTGCCAGCAGTTACGGACAGGGGGCCTACGAGCAGTACTTC.

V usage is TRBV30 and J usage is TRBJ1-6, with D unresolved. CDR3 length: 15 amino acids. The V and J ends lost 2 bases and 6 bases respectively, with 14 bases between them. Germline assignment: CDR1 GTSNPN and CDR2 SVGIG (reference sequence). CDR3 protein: CAWSLPAVPNSPLHF. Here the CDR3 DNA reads TGTGCCTGGAGTCTACCGGCGGTACCTAATTCACCCCTCCACTTT.

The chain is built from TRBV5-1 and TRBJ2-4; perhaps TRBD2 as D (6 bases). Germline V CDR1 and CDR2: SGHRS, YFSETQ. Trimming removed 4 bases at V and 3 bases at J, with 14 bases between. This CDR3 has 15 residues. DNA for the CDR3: TGCGCCAGCAGCCCGCTGGGTAGCGGCAAAAACATTCAGTACTTC. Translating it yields CASSPLGSGKNIQYF.

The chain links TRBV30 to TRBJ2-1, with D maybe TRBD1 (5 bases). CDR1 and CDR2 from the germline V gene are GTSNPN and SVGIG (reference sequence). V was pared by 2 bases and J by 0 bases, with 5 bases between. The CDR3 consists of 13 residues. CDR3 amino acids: CAWSTGSYNEQFF. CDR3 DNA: TGTGCCTGGAGTACAGGCTCCTACAATGAGCAGTTCTTC.

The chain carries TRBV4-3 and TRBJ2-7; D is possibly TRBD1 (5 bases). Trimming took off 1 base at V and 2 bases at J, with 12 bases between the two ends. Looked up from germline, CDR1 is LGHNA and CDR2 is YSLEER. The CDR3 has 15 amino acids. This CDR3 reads CASSQGEQAAYEQYF. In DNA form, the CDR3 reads TGCGCCAGCAGCCAAGGAGAACAGGCGGCCTACGAGCAGTACTTC.

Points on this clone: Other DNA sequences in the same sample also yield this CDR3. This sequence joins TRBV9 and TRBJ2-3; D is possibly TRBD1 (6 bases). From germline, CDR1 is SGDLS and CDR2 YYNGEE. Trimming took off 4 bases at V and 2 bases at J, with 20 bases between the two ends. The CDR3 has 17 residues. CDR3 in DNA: TGTGCCAGCAGCCCCCGGTCGGGACAAAGACCCACAGATACGCAGTATTTT. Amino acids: CASSPRSGQRPTDTQYF.

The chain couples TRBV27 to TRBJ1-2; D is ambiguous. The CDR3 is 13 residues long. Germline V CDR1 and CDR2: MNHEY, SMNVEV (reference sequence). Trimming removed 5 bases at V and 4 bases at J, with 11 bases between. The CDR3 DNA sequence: TGTGCCAGCAGTGCCCAACAGAGCTATGGCTACACCTTC. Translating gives CASSAQQSYGYTF.

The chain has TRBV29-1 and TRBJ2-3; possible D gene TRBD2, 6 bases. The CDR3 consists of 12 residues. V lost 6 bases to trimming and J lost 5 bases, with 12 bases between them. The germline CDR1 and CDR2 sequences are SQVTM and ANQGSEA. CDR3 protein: CSVGRREDTQYF. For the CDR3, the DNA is TGCAGCGTCGGGAGACGGGAAGATACGCAGTATTTT.